The 26 T cell receptor beta chains listed next were all sequenced from one sample in a study of shared clonotypes between healthy human individuals. Assay used: immunoSEQ multiplex PCR; TCRdb lists only in-frame clones, some missing. Altogether about 480,000 clones are present, about three quarters being singletons, with the ten largest covering approximately 12%. What was sequenced was PBMCs. These receptor sequences come from a woman in her thirties or forties in good health. Some clones in this sample may be carry-over from other donors' samples.

The chain recombines TRBV29-1 with TRBJ2-2; 7 bases fit TRBD2. This CDR3 contains 13 residues. Germline CDR1 is SQVTM and CDR2 is ANQGSEA. V lost 6 bases and J lost 3; bases outside the gene matches: 4. The CDR3 is CSVRTRHTGELFF. The CDR3, as DNA: TGCAGCGTCCGGACTAGACACACCGGGGAGCTGTTTTTT.

A remark on this clone: A much larger clone lies one base from this, so it may be a read error. V usage is TRBV2 and J usage is TRBJ2-1; the D is unclear. Germline V gene data show CDR1 as SNHLY and CDR2 as FYNNEI. This CDR3 spans 14 amino acids. CDR3 coding DNA: TGTACCAGCAGTGTCACCAGCTCCTACAATGAGCAGTTCTTC. Amino acids: CTSSVTSSYNEQFF.

This clone came up a few times. The V call is TRBV5-1, the J call TRBJ2-1; perhaps TRBD1 as D (6 bases). V was cut by 2 bases and J by 0 bases, with 9 bases left in between. The germline gives CDR1 SGHRS, CDR2 YFSETQ. This CDR3 is 15 amino acids long. CDR3 loop: CASSFTDSSYNEQFF. CDR3 bases: TGCGCCAGCAGCTTTACGGACAGCTCCTACAATGAGCAGTTCTTC.

Details on this clone: The conserved final phenylalanine or tryptophan is absent from the CDR3, which likely points to a read error. The genes are TRBV2 and TRBJ1-2; a possible D gene is TRBD1 (5 bases). In germline, CDR1 is SNHLY, CDR2 FYNNEI. The CDR3 has 17 amino acids. The CDR3 DNA reads TGTGCCAGCAATAACCCCCTCAGACAGATGACTAACTGTGGCTACACCTCC. It encodes CASNNPLRQMTNCGYTS.

V usage is TRBV20-1 and J usage is TRBJ2-1, with D hard to call. V was clipped by 3 bases and J by 5 bases, with 5 bases between them. The CDR3 is made up of 11 amino acids. Per the germline V gene, CDR1 is DFQATT and CDR2 is SNEGSKA (reference sequence). The CDR3 bases are TGCAGTGCTAGGACTGACAATGAGCAGTTCTTC. This codes for CSARTDNEQFF.

The chain links TRBV4-1 to TRBJ1-4; D uncertain. The CDR3 length is 15 residues. Germline CDR1 MGHRA, CDR2 YSYEKL. Trimming shortened V by 5 bases and J by 1 base, and 11 bases separated the two germline ends. In DNA, the CDR3 is TGCGCCAGCAGCTCCCTGGCGGGAACTAATGAAAAACTGTTTTTT. It encodes CASSSLAGTNEKLFF.

The chain uses TRBV7-3 and TRBJ2-5; TRBD2 matches 15 bases. The V gene's germline CDR1 is SGHTA and CDR2 FQGTGA. Unmatched junction bases numbered 5, after V lost 2 bases and J lost 1 base. This CDR3 is built from 18 residues. CDR3 loop: CASSLSGLAGGPQETQYF. The DNA of the CDR3 is TGTGCCAGCAGCTTATCCGGACTAGCGGGAGGGCCCCAAGAGACCCAGTACTTC.

The CDR3 DNA follows: TGTGCCAGCAGCTTTCTTAGCGGATGGGCCGCCGGGGAGCTGTTTTTT. Translation: CASSFLSGWAAGELFF. The chain employs TRBV7-8 and TRBJ2-2; D perhaps matches TRBD2 (6 bases). The V gene's germline CDR1 is SGHVS and CDR2 FQNEAQ. This CDR3 contains 16 residues. The V end was cut by 3 bases, the J end by 6 bases, with 17 bases between.

CDR3 nucleotide sequence: TGCAGCGTAGATACTAGCGGGACGTCCTACGAGCAGTACTTC. Its protein is CSVDTSGTSYEQYF. V and J are TRBV29-1 and TRBJ2-7, with 10 bases lining up with TRBD2. V gave up 6 bases and J gave up 1 base; unmatched junction bases: 6. Germline values: CDR1 SQVTM, CDR2 ANQGSEA. The CDR3 consists of 14 residues.

The chain is built from TRBV6-1 and TRBJ1-3; no firm D call. V gave up 6 bases and J gave up 1 base, with 10 bases separating them. The CDR3 extends over 14 amino acids. Per germline, CDR1 MNHNS and CDR2 SASEGT. The CDR3 spells CASSRGHSGNTIYF. As DNA, the CDR3 is TGTGCCAGCAGCCGAGGGCATTCTGGAAACACCATATATTTT.

V and J are TRBV19 and TRBJ1-4, with D perhaps matching TRBD1 (6 bases). From germline, CDR1 is LNHDA and CDR2 SQIVND (reference sequence). Trimming left V 3 bases short and J 0 bases short, with 11 bases between. This CDR3 spans 16 amino acids. The CDR3 is CASSIGTPATNEKLFF. DNA for the CDR3: TGTGCCAGTAGTATTGGGACACCTGCAACTAATGAAAAACTGTTTTTT.

The gene calls are TRBV10-3 and TRBJ1-1; TRBD1 might be the D (5 bases). This CDR3 spans 12 amino acids. CDR1 ENHRY and CDR2 SYGVKD come from the germline V gene. V lost 2 bases and J lost 5, with 6 bases in between. The CDR3 protein is CAISEGGTEAFF. CDR3 nucleotides: TGTGCCATCAGTGAGGGGGGGACTGAAGCTTTCTTT.

This clone was observed a few times. The chain joins TRBV28 to TRBJ2-7; 10 nucleotides line up with TRBD1. Germline CDR1 reads MDHEN; CDR2 reads SYDVKM. The CDR3 consists of 15 residues. The V segment lost 5 bases and the J segment 4 bases; nucleotides outside the gene matches: 8. The CDR3 region has the DNA TGTGCCAGCAGTACCTCGACAGGGGGCAGATACGAGCAGTACTTC. Its protein is CASSTSTGGRYEQYF.

This clone has only a few counts. V usage is TRBV5-6 and J usage is TRBJ1-3; the D gene is possibly TRBD1 (5 bases). CDR3 length: 15 amino acids. CDR1 is SGHDT, CDR2 YYEEEE, per germline. Trimming removed 0 bases from V and 0 bases from J, with 7 bases in between. The chain's CDR3 is CASSLGQYSGNTIYF. Here the CDR3 DNA reads TGTGCCAGCAGCTTGGGACAGTACTCTGGAAACACCATATATTTT. The full variable domain, with the rest looked up from reference TRBV5-6 and TRBJ1-3, is DAGVTQSPTHLIKTRGQQVTLRCSPKSGHDTVSWYQQALGQGPQFIFQYYEEEERQRGNFPDRFSGHQFPNYSSELNVNALLLGDSALYLCASSLGQYSGNTIYFGEGSWLTVV.

This rearrangement joins TRBV18 to TRBJ2-7; 10 nucleotides match TRBD1. V lost 2 bases, J lost 3 bases, and 1 base stayed unmatched. The germline V gene has CDR1 KGHSH and CDR2 LQKENI. The CDR3 contains 14 residues. CDR3 sequence reads: CASSPGDRGYEQYF. In DNA, the CDR3 is TGTGCCAGCTCACCAGGGGACAGGGGCTACGAGCAGTACTTC.

CDR3 residues: CTHPPSGSWNEQFF. The CDR3 DNA sequence: TGCACCCACCCCCCTAGCGGGAGTTGGAATGAGCAGTTCTTC. The chain joins TRBV29-1 to TRBJ2-1; 10 bases are a match to TRBD2. There are 14 residues in the CDR3. Germline CDR1 and CDR2: SQVTM and ANQGSEA.

The gene calls are TRBV27 and TRBJ2-1; 9 bases map to TRBD2. V dropped 8 bases and J dropped 1; count of bases not matched to a gene: 3. Germline CDR1 reads MNHEY; CDR2 reads SMNVEV (reference sequence). The CDR3 has 14 residues. In DNA form, the CDR3 reads TGTGCCAGCGCTAGCGGGGTATCCTACAATGAGCAGTTCTTC. Protein: CASASGVSYNEQFF.

J is TRBJ2-1 and V is TRBV4-1; 7 bases align to TRBD1. Germline V lookup: CDR1 MGHRA, CDR2 YSYEKL. The V segment lost 1 base and the J segment 8 bases; nucleotides outside the gene matches: 11. This CDR3 has 16 residues. CDR3 sequence: CASSQVVTGIRHEQFF. CDR3 nucleotide sequence: TGCGCCAGCAGCCAAGTCGTGACAGGGATTCGACATGAGCAGTTCTTC.

This chain's CDR3 is CASSFGQASTDTQYF. The CDR3 nucleotides read TGCGCCAGCAGTTTTGGACAGGCTAGCACAGATACGCAGTATTTT. V usage is TRBV5-1 and J usage is TRBJ2-3; TRBD1 aligns across 7 bases. The J segment lost 0 bases and the V segment lost 5 bases, leaving 6 bases of the junction unmatched. CDR1 and CDR2 from the germline V gene are SGHRS and YFSETQ. CDR3 length equals 15 residues.

To note about this clone: A much bigger clone sits one base away, suggesting this may be a read error. The J gene is TRBJ2-7, the V gene TRBV6-1; possibly TRBD1 for D (5 bases). Germline V CDR1 and CDR2: MNHNS, SASEGT. The CDR3 is 14 residues long. V lost 1 base and J lost 1, with 8 bases in between. The CDR3, as DNA: TGTGCCAGCAGTGAAGGGGGCTATTCCTACGAGCAGTACTTC. Its protein is CASSEGGYSYEQYF.

The V call is TRBV6-6, the J call TRBJ2-3, with D possibly TRBD2 on 5 matching bases. This CDR3 has 16 residues. CDR1 is MNHNY and CDR2 is SVGAGI in the germline V gene (reference sequence). V was cut by 3 bases and J by 0 bases, with 13 bases left in between. CDR3 loop: CASSYPLGGSTDTQYF. The CDR3 DNA reads TGTGCCAGCAGTTATCCCCTCGGCGGGAGCACAGATACGCAGTATTTT.

The CDR3 nucleotides are TGCGCCACCCGGGTGGCGGGAGGTATCTTCTACGAGCAGTACTTC. It translates to CATRVAGGIFYEQYF. The V call is TRBV10-2, the J call TRBJ2-7; 8 positions match TRBD2. The junction had 14 bases not matched to a gene; V was cut back by 10 bases and J by 3 bases. Germline V CDR1 and CDR2: WSHSY, SAAADI. This CDR3 contains 15 residues.

The gene calls are TRBV9 and TRBJ2-3, with 10 bases lining up with TRBD2. The V gene end was trimmed by 7 bases and the J gene end by 1 base; junction bases not matched to a gene: 12. Per germline, CDR1 SGDLS and CDR2 YYNGEE. The CDR3 consists of 17 residues. CDR3 amino acids: CASSTSGNVGGTDTQYF. In DNA, the CDR3 is TGTGCCAGCTCTACTAGCGGGAACGTCGGGGGCACAGATACGCAGTATTTT.

About this clone: Within the sample, other DNA sequences also encode this same CDR3. The chain recombines TRBV7-2 with TRBJ1-1, with D tentatively TRBD1 (5 bases). With 2 bases removed from V and 5 bases from J, the gap between germline ends came to 9 bases. The CDR3 is made up of 13 amino acids. Germline V gives CDR1 SGHTA, CDR2 FQGNSA. CDR3 loop: CASSLSRDTEAFF. CDR3 coding DNA: TGTGCCAGCAGCTTATCCAGGGATACTGAAGCTTTCTTT.

The rearrangement joins TRBV7-9 to TRBJ2-7; tentatively, D is TRBD1 or TRBD2 (5 bases each). The CDR3 runs 12 residues. Trimming cost V 0 bases and J 12 bases, with 12 bases left between them. CDR1 and CDR2 (germline): SEHNR, FQNEAQ (reference sequence). CDR3 DNA sequence: TGTGCCAGCAGCTTAGCACGGGGCCAAGGGTACTTC. It translates to CASSLARGQGYF.

The table lists this clone with a count of one. This sequence joins TRBV28 and TRBJ2-5, with D possibly being TRBD1 (5 bases). CDR1 is MDHEN, CDR2 SYDVKM, per germline. Trimming removed 3 bases from V and 2 bases from J, with 10 bases in between. The CDR3 spans 14 residues. The CDR3 DNA reads as TGTGCCAGCAGTTTCGGACACCCGCAAGAGACCCAGTACTTC. It is translated as CASSFGHPQETQYF.